The 20 T cell receptor beta chains listed next were all sequenced from one sample in a study of HIV-infected patients and healthy controls. Around 500 ng RNA was reverse transcribed with alpha and beta constant-region primers. Separate chain-specific third strand synthesis with multiplexing indices produced the alpha and beta libraries. TCRdb reanalysed the 5' RACE reads using MiXCR and keeps one entry per CDR3 protein. Among about 4,400 distinct CDR3 sequences, around 8% were seen once, and the ten largest hold about 26%. No cell fractionation was done, so the repertoire covers all unsorted peripheral blood T cells. Sequencing used blood, obtained before antiretroviral therapy. The source of these receptors is an adult with HIV infection.

By proportion, this clonotype is medium-sized (0.01 to 0.1%). The chain couples TRBV6-5 to TRBJ2-2; possible D gene TRBD2, 5 bases. This CDR3 contains 16 residues. V shed 6 bases and J shed 5 bases, with 19 bases lying between them. The V gene's germline CDR1 is MNHEY and CDR2 SVGAGI. CDR3 amino acids: CASRRGFLTGTGELFF. The CDR3 nucleotides read TGTGCCAGCAGACGCGGGTTTCTCACCGGGACCGGGGAGCTGTTTTTT.

The genes are TRBV6-5 and TRBJ2-3; D is unresolved. CDR1 is MNHEY and CDR2 is SVGAGI in the germline V gene. V gave up 2 bases and J gave up 1 base, with 4 bases separating them. This CDR3 is 13 amino acids long. The chain's CDR3 is CASSYAGTDTQYF. In nucleotides, the CDR3 is TGTGCCAGCAGTTACGCAGGCACAGATACGCAGTATTTT.

By share, this clonotype counts as medium-sized (0.01 to 0.1%). The chain recombines TRBV7-9 with TRBJ1-1; 7 bases are a match to TRBD1. The CDR3 totals 16 residues. From germline, CDR1 is SEHNR and CDR2 FQNEAQ (reference sequence). The V and J ends lost 0 bases and 3 bases, in that order; junction bases with no gene match: 7. The CDR3 region has the DNA TGTGCCAGCAGCTTAGCGGCACAGGGGTGGGACACTGAAGCTTTCTTT. It yields the protein CASSLAAQGWDTEAFF.

In its sample, this clonotype is medium-sized (0.01 to 0.1%). The rearrangement uses TRBV7-2 and TRBJ2-1; D may be TRBD2 (6 bases). CDR3 length equals 14 residues. The V gene's germline CDR1 is SGHTA and CDR2 FQGNSA. Between the trimmed V and J ends, which lost 7 bases and 4 bases, there was a span of 14 bases. The CDR3 DNA reads TGTGCCAGCAAAGTCGGGGGAGTTTACAATGAGCAGTTCTTC. It specifies CASKVGGVYNEQFF.

Relative to its sample, this clonotype is medium-sized. The genes are TRBV29-1 and TRBJ1-1; weak D call: TRBD1 (5 bases). This CDR3 region has 13 residues. Germline CDR1 SQVTM, CDR2 ANQGSEA. Trimming removed 5 bases from V and 5 bases from J, with 15 bases in between. The CDR3 DNA reads as TGCAGCGTTACGTCGGGGGAGCGGACTGAAGCTTTCTTT. Its translation: CSVTSGERTEAFF.

This clonotype was seen ten or more times. The gene calls are TRBV27 and TRBJ2-7; 12 bases fit TRBD2. Losses at the gene ends were 4 bases for V and 0 bases for J; bases not matched to a gene: 4. Germline CDR1 reads MNHEY; CDR2 reads SMNVEV (reference sequence). CDR3 length equals 16 residues. CDR3 DNA sequence: TGTGCCAGCAGTTCGGGACTAGCGGGTGACTCCTACGAGCAGTACTTC. Encoded protein: CASSSGLAGDSYEQYF.

This clonotype was observed many times. The V and J genes are TRBV20-1 and TRBJ1-6, with D uncertain. V gave up 3 bases and J gave up 8 bases, with 8 bases separating them. The CDR3 is 12 amino acids. CDR1 DFQATT and CDR2 SNEGSKA come from the germline V gene (reference sequence). In nucleotides, the CDR3 is TGCAGTGCTAGTGGAAGGGATTCACCCCTCCACTTT. This translates into CSASGRDSPLHF.

By share, this clonotype counts as medium-sized. The J gene is TRBJ2-7, the V gene TRBV7-9; no clear D. The CDR3 covers 15 residues. Per the germline V gene, CDR1 is SEHNR and CDR2 is FQNEAQ (reference sequence). Trimming cost V 1 base and J 2 bases, with 12 bases left between them. CDR3 amino acids: CASSLVVSYPYEQYF. Written as DNA, the CDR3 is TGTGCCAGCAGCTTAGTTGTCAGTTACCCCTACGAGCAGTACTTC.

This clonotype is classed as medium-sized (0.01 to 0.1%). The J gene is TRBJ2-5, the V gene TRBV7-6; 9 bases map to TRBD1. V shed 5 bases, J shed 6 bases, and the junction held 7 bases outside the gene matches. Germline values: CDR1 SGHVS, CDR2 FNYEAQ. The CDR3 runs 14 residues. In DNA, the CDR3 is TGTGCCAGCAGCGGACAGGGGATGTTGAAGACCCAGTACTTC. It specifies CASSGQGMLKTQYF. The complete variable domain, with remaining parts taken from reference TRBV7-6 and TRBJ2-5, reads GAGVSQSPRYKVTKRGQDVALRCDPISGHVSLYWYRQALGQGPEFLTYFNYEAQQDKSGLPNDRFSAERPEGSISTLTIQRTEQRDSAMYRCASSGQGMLKTQYFGPGTRLLVL.

This clonotype rates as medium-sized. The V and J genes are TRBV29-1 and TRBJ1-1; no reliable D call. The CDR3 is made up of 12 amino acids. Trimming stripped 4 bases from V and 3 bases from J, with 9 bases between. Germline V lookup: CDR1 SQVTM, CDR2 ANQGSEA. The CDR3, as DNA: TGCAGCGTTGTCCAGACCGACACTGAAGCTTTCTTT. Translation: CSVVQTDTEAFF.

This clonotype is classed as medium-sized (0.01 to 0.1%). The CDR3, as DNA: TGCGCCAGCAGTCAATTGTGGGGGGGTCAGCCCCAGCATTTT. Amino acids: CASSQLWGGQPQHF. This sequence joins TRBV23-1 and TRBJ1-5; D perhaps matches TRBD1 (5 bases). TRBV23-1 is an ORF for which the function is uncertain. This CDR3 has 14 residues. Trimming shortened V by 1 base and J by 6 bases, and 10 bases separated the two germline ends.

This clonotype was counted at least ten times. The chain couples TRBV3-1 to TRBJ2-5; 8 nucleotides line up with TRBD1. The CDR3 totals 16 residues. V trimming: 2 bases; J trimming: 3 bases; junction bases outside the gene matches: 8. Germline loops: CDR1 LGHDT, CDR2 YNNKEL (reference sequence). CDR3 nucleotides: TGTGCCAGCAGCCAAAATTCCGGGACAGGTGAAGAGACCCAGTACTTC. The encoded protein is CASSQNSGTGEETQYF.

In this sample, this clonotype turned up a few times. This chain links TRBV27 with TRBJ1-1; D perhaps matches TRBD1 (5 bases). The germline CDR1 and CDR2 sequences are MNHEY and SMNVEV (reference sequence). The V end lost 6 bases, the J end lost 0 bases, and 8 bases lay between the germline ends. This CDR3 comprises 13 residues. The chain's CDR3 is CASRDKVNTEAFF. The DNA of the CDR3 is TGTGCCAGCAGGGACAAGGTGAACACTGAAGCTTTCTTT.

In its sample, this clonotype is medium-sized. The rearrangement joins TRBV11-2 to TRBJ2-7; 9 bases line up with TRBD1. CDR3 length equals 16 residues. The V segment lost 0 bases and the J segment 1 base; nucleotides outside the gene matches: 4. Germline CDR1 and CDR2: SGHAT and FQNNGV. CDR3 DNA: TGTGCCAGCAGCTTAGATCGGGACAGGGTTTCCTACGAGCAGTACTTC. Translation gives CASSLDRDRVSYEQYF. The complete variable domain, with remaining parts taken from reference TRBV11-2 and TRBJ2-7, reads EAGVAQSPRYKIIEKRQSVAFWCNPISGHATLYWYQQILGQGPKLLIQFQNNGVVDDSQLPKDRFSAERLKGVDSTLKIQPAKLEDSAVYLCASSLDRDRVSYEQYFGPGTRLTVT.

This clonotype was observed many times. The chain combines TRBV7-2 with TRBJ2-2; 8 bases line up with TRBD1. The ends lost 5 bases at V and 1 base at J; junction bases unmatched: 12. The germline V gene encodes CDR1 SGHTA and CDR2 FQGNSA. The CDR3 has 18 amino acids. The CDR3 region is CASSPWTPGTGNTGELFF. In nucleotides, the CDR3 is TGTGCCAGCAGCCCGTGGACTCCCGGGACAGGGAACACCGGGGAGCTGTTTTTT.

The chain combines TRBV5-6 with TRBJ2-2, with D perhaps TRBD1 (5 bases). Germline V CDR1 and CDR2: SGHDT, YYEEEE. This CDR3 comprises 15 residues. With 4 bases removed from V and 7 bases from J, the gap between germline ends came to 17 bases. CDR3 in DNA: TGTGCCAGCAGCCTTCAGACTCCCCAGGGCGGGGAGCTGTTTTTT. Its translation: CASSLQTPQGGELFF.

By share, this clonotype ranks as medium-sized. The genes are TRBV9 and TRBJ1-5, with TRBD1 as a possible D gene (5 bases). The V end was cut by 0 bases, the J end by 2 bases, with 9 bases between. Germline CDR1 SGDLS, CDR2 YYNGEE. The CDR3 loop spans 15 amino acids. CDR3 protein: CASSVGGGGNQPQHF. CDR3 sequence (DNA): TGTGCCAGCAGCGTAGGGGGAGGGGGCAATCAGCCCCAGCATTTT.

By proportion, this clonotype is medium-sized. The gene calls are TRBV4-2 and TRBJ2-1; tentative D call: TRBD2 (6 bases). Germline V CDR1 and CDR2: LGHNA, YNFKEQ. V was pared by 4 bases and J by 5 bases, with 12 bases between. The CDR3 contains 14 residues. This CDR3 reads CASSLPGLHNEQFF. CDR3 bases: TGTGCCAGCAGCCTACCGGGACTGCACAATGAGCAGTTCTTC.

This clonotype is categorized as medium-sized. The rearrangement joins TRBV24-1 to TRBJ1-5, with 10 bases matching TRBD1. CDR3 length equals 16 residues. The ends lost 2 bases at V and 6 bases at J; junction bases unmatched: 6. The V gene's germline CDR1 is KGHDR and CDR2 SFDVKD. CDR3 amino acids: CATSDSGTGEGQPQHF. The CDR3 bases are TGTGCCACCAGTGATTCCGGGACAGGGGAGGGTCAGCCCCAGCATTTT.

This clonotype is termed medium-sized. The V gene is TRBV3-1, the J gene TRBJ2-5; 8 bases match TRBD1. The germline CDR1 and CDR2 sequences are LGHDT and YNNKEL (reference sequence). The ends lost 3 bases at V and 5 bases at J; junction bases unmatched: 5. This CDR3 is built from 14 residues. The CDR3 bases are TGTGCCAGCAGCCAGGGGACAGGCACTGAGACCCAGTACTTC. Translating it yields CASSQGTGTETQYF.